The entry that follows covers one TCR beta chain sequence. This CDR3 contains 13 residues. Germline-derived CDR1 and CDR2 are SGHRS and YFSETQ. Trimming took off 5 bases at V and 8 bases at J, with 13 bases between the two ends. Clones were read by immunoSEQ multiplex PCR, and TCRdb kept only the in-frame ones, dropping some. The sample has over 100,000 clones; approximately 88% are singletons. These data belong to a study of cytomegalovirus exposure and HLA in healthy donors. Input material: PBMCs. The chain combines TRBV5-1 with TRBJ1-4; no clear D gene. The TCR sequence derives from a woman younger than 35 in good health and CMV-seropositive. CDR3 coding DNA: TGCGCCAGCAGAGGCGGAGTTGGGGAAAAACTGTTTTTT. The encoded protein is CASRGGVGEKLFF.